Following are 3 T cell receptor beta chains from one sample sequenced in a study of T cell responses to AZD1222 COVID-19 vaccine. Sequencing was performed with immunoSEQ multiplex PCR; in TCRdb, only in-frame clones are kept and a portion is missing. The sample holds 140,000 to 150,000 clones, approximately 94% seen once. The specimen was peripheral blood, collected on day 0 of AZD1222 vaccination. The receptors were sampled from an adult in good health.

The chain recombines TRBV28 with TRBJ1-1; tentatively, D is TRBD1 (5 bases). Trimming stripped 6 bases from V and 5 bases from J, with 13 bases between. CDR1 is MDHEN, CDR2 SYDVKM, per germline. The CDR3 is made up of 13 amino acids. The CDR3 loop is CASRDRGGTEAFF. The CDR3, as DNA: TGTGCCAGCAGGGACCGGGGGGGAACTGAAGCTTTCTTT. Full variable domain (outside the CDR3, taken from reference TRBV28 and TRBJ1-1): DVKVTQSSRYLVKRTGEKVFLECVQDMDHENMFWYRQDPGLGLRLIYFSYDVKMKEKGDIPEGYSVSREKKERFSLILESASTNQTSMYLCASRDRGGTEAFFGQGTRLTVV.

The count of this clone is one. DNA for the CDR3: TGTGCCAGCGGGCAGGGAAGCTCCTATAATTCACCCCTCCACTTT. This sequence encodes CASGQGSSYNSPLHF. V and J are TRBV11-3 and TRBJ1-6; weak D call: TRBD1 (5 bases). Germline V gives CDR1 SGHNT, CDR2 YENEEA. The CDR3 totals 15 residues. Trimming took 8 bases from V and 0 from J, leaving 11 bases between them.

This chain uses TRBV7-8 with TRBJ1-5; TRBD1 is a possible D gene (5 bases). The CDR3 loop spans 16 amino acids. The V end lost 5 bases, the J end lost 7 bases, and 21 bases lay between the germline ends. The germline V gene encodes CDR1 SGHVS and CDR2 FQNEAQ. CDR3 protein: CASSPSREGRGQPQHF. CDR3 DNA: TGTGCCAGCAGCCCCAGTAGGGAGGGGCGAGGACAGCCCCAGCATTTT.